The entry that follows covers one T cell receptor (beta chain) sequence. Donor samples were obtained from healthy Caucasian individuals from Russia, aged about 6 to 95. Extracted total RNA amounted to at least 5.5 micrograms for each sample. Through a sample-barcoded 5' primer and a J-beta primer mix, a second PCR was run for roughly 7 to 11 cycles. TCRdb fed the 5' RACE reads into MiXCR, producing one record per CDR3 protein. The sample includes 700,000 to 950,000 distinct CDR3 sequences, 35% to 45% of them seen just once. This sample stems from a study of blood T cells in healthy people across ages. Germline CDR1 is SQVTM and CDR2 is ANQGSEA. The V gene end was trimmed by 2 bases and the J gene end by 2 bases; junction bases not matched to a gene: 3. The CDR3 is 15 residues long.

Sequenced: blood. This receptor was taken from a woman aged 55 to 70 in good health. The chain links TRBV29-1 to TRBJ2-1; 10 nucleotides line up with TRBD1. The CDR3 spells CSVERGQGTYNEQFF. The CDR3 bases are TGCAGCGTTGAAAGGGGACAGGGGACCTACAATGAGCAGTTCTTC.